One and the same sample provided the 22 T cell receptor beta chains below, sequenced in a study of T cells in localized non-small cell lung cancer (dated by TCRdb to 2020 to 2022). The library was prepared using the immunoSEQ multiplex PCR assay. TCRdb holds this immuneACCESS table with in-frame rearrangements only. Some clones are missing; in checked studies, unresolved V genes explain under half, and the rest has no known cause. This sample gives nearly 15,000 clones in total; approximately 85% of them show up just once. 4.2% of the sample goes to the ten largest clones. Sequences were derived from peripheral blood, sampled before any cancer treatment. Every receptor here comes from a woman aged 35-70 years with stage I lung adenocarcinoma.

In its sample, this clone was seen once. This rearrangement joins TRBV5-5 to TRBJ2-5; 9 bases line up with TRBD2. V was pared by 0 bases and J by 5 bases, with 5 bases of the junction left unmatched. Germline loops: CDR1 SGHKS, CDR2 YYEKEE (reference sequence). The CDR3 covers 15 residues. CDR3 coding DNA: TGTGCCAGCAGCTTGGGCGGGGGGGCCTTGGAGACCCAGTACTTC. Its translation: CASSLGGGALETQYF.

This chain uses TRBV30 with TRBJ1-2; the D is unclear. CDR1 and CDR2 from the germline V gene are GTSNPN and SVGIG (reference sequence). This CDR3 is built from 12 residues. Deletions cut 1 base from V and 7 bases from J, with 10 bases between. The CDR3 nucleotides are TGTGCCTGGAGTGATCAGCGAGTTGGCTACACCTTC. It encodes CAWSDQRVGYTF.

The chain has TRBV5-4 and TRBJ2-7; D call uncertain. The CDR3 totals 12 residues. V lost 0 bases and J 4 bases, leaving 5 bases between the germline ends. The V gene's germline CDR1 is SGHNT and CDR2 YYREEE (reference sequence). The CDR3 bases are TGTGCCAGCAGCTTGGAGGGATACGAGCAGTACTTC. As protein: CASSLEGYEQYF.

The chain combines TRBV10-3 with TRBJ2-5; 8 positions match TRBD1. This CDR3 contains 14 residues. The germline gives CDR1 ENHRY, CDR2 SYGVKD. J was trimmed by 2 bases and V by 6 bases; bases with no gene match: 5. The CDR3 DNA follows: TGTGCCATCAGCGGACAGGGAGGACAAGAGACCCAGTACTTC. Translation: CAISGQGGQETQYF.

The rearrangement joins TRBV7-2 to TRBJ2-7; D not certain. Trimming pared 5 bases from V and 3 bases from J, leaving 11 bases between. The CDR3 has 13 residues. Germline V lookup: CDR1 SGHTA, CDR2 FQGNSA. In DNA, the CDR3 is TGTGCCAGCAGCACCCGGATTCTCTACGAGCAGTACTTC. Amino acids: CASSTRILYEQYF.

V gene TRBV2 combines with J gene TRBJ2-5; 16 bases are shared with TRBD2. J gave up 7 bases and V 5 bases, and 7 bases lay outside the gene matches. Germline values: CDR1 SNHLY, CDR2 FYNNEI. CDR3 length: 16 amino acids. This chain's CDR3 is CASSSGLAGGLRTQYF. DNA of the CDR3: TGTGCCAGCAGTTCGGGACTAGCGGGGGGGCTAAGGACCCAGTACTTC. The full variable domain, its missing parts supplied by reference TRBV2 and TRBJ2-5, is EPEVTQTPSHQVTQMGQEVILRCVPISNHLYFYWYRQILGQKVEFLVSFYNNEISEKSEIFDDQFSVERPDGSNFTLKIRSTKLEDSAMYFCASSSGLAGGLRTQYFGPGTRLLVL.

The chain is built from TRBV5-4 and TRBJ1-5; 7 bases agree with TRBD1. CDR1 and CDR2 from the germline V gene are SGHNT and YYREEE (reference sequence). V lost 3 bases and J lost 6; bases outside the gene matches: 6. CDR3 size: 14 residues. The CDR3 sequence: CASSSTGKGQPQHF. CDR3 DNA sequence: TGTGCCAGCAGCTCGACAGGGAAGGGTCAGCCCCAGCATTTT.

The CDR3 sequence: CASSQDSRVTDTQYF. CDR3 coding DNA: TGCGCCAGCAGCCAAGATTCCAGGGTCACAGATACGCAGTATTTT. The rearrangement uses TRBV4-3 and TRBJ2-3, with a possible D match to TRBD1 (5 bases). Germline V gene lookup returns CDR1 LGHNA and CDR2 YSLEER. CDR3 size: 15 residues. The V and J ends lost 0 bases and 2 bases respectively, with 9 bases between them.

The rearrangement links TRBV5-1 to TRBJ2-2; D could derive from TRBD1 or TRBD2 (6 bases each). Trimming left V 0 bases short and J 6 bases short, with 15 bases between. CDR3 size: 16 residues. Germline assignment: CDR1 SGHRS and CDR2 YFSETQ. DNA of the CDR3: TGCGCCAGCAGCTTGGTCTCGGGGGCCTCCGCCGGGGAGCTGTTTTTT. Its translation: CASSLVSGASAGELFF.

V is TRBV13 and J is TRBJ2-1, with D perhaps being TRBD1 or TRBD2 (7 bases each). Between the trimmed V and J ends, which lost 5 bases and 2 bases, there was a span of 16 bases. Germline assignment: CDR1 PRHDT and CDR2 FYEKMQ (reference sequence). The CDR3 loop spans 16 amino acids. CDR3 sequence: CASSPQGEGAYNEQFF. CDR3 DNA sequence: TGTGCCAGCAGCCCCCAGGGGGAGGGGGCCTACAATGAGCAGTTCTTC.

The chain joins TRBV28 to TRBJ1-3, with unresolved D. The CDR3 is 13 residues long. Trimming took off 6 bases at V and 4 bases at J, with 10 bases between the two ends. CDR1 is MDHEN, CDR2 SYDVKM, per germline. The CDR3 nucleotides read TGTGCCAGCAGGCCGACGGCCGGAAACACCATATATTTT. Its protein is CASRPTAGNTIYF.

V and J are TRBV5-1 and TRBJ1-4; D might be TRBD1 (5 bases). Germline-derived CDR1 and CDR2 are SGHRS and YFSETQ. The CDR3 has 14 amino acids. V was clipped by 2 bases and J by 8 bases, with 13 bases between them. In DNA, the CDR3 is TGCGCCAGCAGCTTCCGGGGGAATAAGGAAAAACTGTTTTTT. Protein: CASSFRGNKEKLFF.

V and J are TRBV14 and TRBJ1-2; D not resolved. Germline assignment: CDR1 SGHDN and CDR2 FVKESK. This CDR3 has 14 residues. The ends were cut back, 0 bases at V and 4 bases at J, with 9 bases in the middle. CDR3 region: CASSQDAGSYGYTF. The CDR3 nucleotides are TGTGCCAGCAGCCAAGATGCGGGTTCCTATGGCTACACCTTC.

This chain's CDR3 is CASSQERAGGPTGELFF. The CDR3 DNA is TGTGCCAGCAGCCAAGAACGGGCGGGGGGGCCCACCGGGGAGCTGTTTTTT. The chain recombines TRBV4-2 with TRBJ2-2; 9 positions agree with TRBD2. The germline V gene has CDR1 LGHNA and CDR2 YNFKEQ. V lost 0 bases to trimming and J lost 4 bases; unmatched junction nucleotides: 6. The CDR3 spans 17 residues.

The CDR3 sequence: CASSSRGYEQFF. The CDR3 DNA is TGTGCCAGCAGCTCCAGGGGATATGAGCAGTTCTTC. This chain links TRBV11-2 with TRBJ2-1, with D perhaps matching TRBD1 (6 bases). Trimming removed 4 bases from V and 8 bases from J, with 9 bases in between. There are 12 residues in the CDR3. The V gene's germline CDR1 is SGHAT and CDR2 FQNNGV.

The chain has TRBV11-3 and TRBJ1-2; 7 nucleotides line up with TRBD1. Per germline, CDR1 SGHNT and CDR2 YENEEA. V lost 0 bases and J lost 4; bases outside the gene matches: 8. This CDR3 is 16 amino acids long. The CDR3 here is CASSLEGRGSSYGYTF. CDR3 DNA: TGTGCCAGCAGCTTAGAGGGCAGGGGGAGTAGCTATGGCTACACCTTC.

The chain combines TRBV7-9 with TRBJ2-7; perhaps TRBD1 as D (6 bases). The V end lost 3 bases, the J end lost 4 bases, and 10 bases lay between the germline ends. Germline CDR1 and CDR2: SEHNR and FQNEAQ (reference sequence). CDR3 length: 13 residues. CDR3 protein: CASSLGTTYEQYF. CDR3 nucleotide sequence: TGTGCCAGCAGCTTGGGGACAACGTACGAGCAGTACTTC.

This clone was counted a single time. The chain couples TRBV29-1 to TRBJ2-1; 9 bases match TRBD1. The V segment lost 6 bases and the J segment 5 bases; nucleotides outside the gene matches: 11. CDR3 length: 15 amino acids. CDR1 is SQVTM, CDR2 ANQGSEA, per germline. The CDR3 reads CSVEPGTGNNNEQFF. CDR3 DNA sequence: TGCAGCGTAGAACCCGGGACAGGGAATAACAATGAGCAGTTCTTC.

The chain's CDR3 is CASSLAGVDTQYF. Here the CDR3 DNA reads TGTGCCAGCAGCTTGGCGGGGGTGGATACGCAGTATTTT. The rearrangement links TRBV5-6 to TRBJ2-3; D is possibly TRBD2 (6 bases). The CDR3 has 13 amino acids. The V end lost 0 bases, the J end lost 6 bases, and 8 bases lay between the germline ends. From germline, CDR1 is SGHDT and CDR2 YYEEEE.

V gene TRBV19 combines with J gene TRBJ1-3; D is uncertain. Germline V gene lookup returns CDR1 LNHDA and CDR2 SQIVND (reference sequence). This CDR3 region has 15 residues. The germline V and J ends were trimmed by 8 bases and 0 bases, with 14 bases remaining between them. The CDR3 DNA follows: TGTGCCAGTTCCGCTACGGCGAGCTCTGGAAACACCATATATTTT. It is translated as CASSATASSGNTIYF.

As to this clone: Other nucleotide sequences in the sample specify the same CDR3. The V and J genes are TRBV5-1 and TRBJ2-1; 7 positions match TRBD1. Per germline, CDR1 SGHRS and CDR2 YFSETQ. Trimming cost V 0 bases and J 7 bases; bases outside gene matches: 4. This CDR3 is built from 14 residues. CDR3 loop: CASSLGQGANEQFF. In DNA form, the CDR3 reads TGCGCCAGCAGCTTGGGACAGGGAGCAAATGAGCAGTTCTTC.

A few counts support this clone. The gene calls are TRBV7-9 and TRBJ1-4, with 8 nucleotides matching TRBD1. The CDR3 has 16 amino acids. Germline values: CDR1 SEHNR, CDR2 FQNEAQ (reference sequence). The junction had 6 bases not matched to a gene; V was cut back by 4 bases and J by 2 bases. The CDR3 DNA sequence: TGTGCCAGCAGCTCCGGACAGGGCTCGACTAATGAAAAACTGTTTTTT. This translates into CASSSGQGSTNEKLFF.